These 24 T cell receptor beta chains came from one sample sequenced in a study of T cells in Graves' hyperthyroidism and ophthalmopathy. There were TCR beta CDR3 regions amplified from RNA transcripts. TCR CDR3 regions were first amplified by RT-PCR with HTBI primers. TCRdb recomputed calls from the multiplex PCR reads with MiXCR, one row per CDR3 protein. The repertoire consists of 550,000 to 800,000 distinct CDR3 sequences, with roughly 17% occurring once and the leading ten covering around 15%. Sequenced material: blood. These receptors all stem from a man aged 45 to 65 with Graves' hyperthyroidism.

This clonotype was detected ten times or more. The chain combines TRBV6-1 with TRBJ2-7; possible D gene TRBD1, 6 bases. Trimming took off 6 bases at V and 5 bases at J, with 17 bases between the two ends. CDR3 length: 14 amino acids. Germline-derived CDR1 and CDR2 are MNHNS and SASEGT. CDR3 sequence reads: CASSPTGNFHEQYF. CDR3 bases: TGTGCCAGCAGCCCAACAGGGAACTTTCACGAGCAGTACTTC.

The genes are TRBV11-3 and TRBJ1-1; D is unclear. Trimming took 1 base from V and 2 from J, leaving 14 bases between them. This CDR3 is built from 16 residues. CDR1 and CDR2 from the germline V gene are SGHNT and YENEEA. The CDR3 nucleotides are TGTGCCAGCAGCTTAGCACAGAAATTGGGCAACACTGAAGCTTTCTTT. Translated: CASSLAQKLGNTEAFF.

The V and J genes are TRBV20-1 and TRBJ2-1; D gene uncertain. The CDR3 sequence is 16 residues long. Germline V lookup: CDR1 DFQATT, CDR2 SNEGSKA (reference sequence). Trimming shortened V by 0 bases and J by 0 bases, and 12 bases separated the two germline ends. The CDR3 DNA reads as TGCAGTGCTAGAGATCTGAAGGAGAGCTCCTACAATGAGCAGTTCTTC. This sequence encodes CSARDLKESSYNEQFF.

This clonotype was picked up many times. This sequence joins TRBV2 and TRBJ2-7, with TRBD2 identical over 7 bases. The CDR3 extends over 14 amino acids. V gave up 8 bases and J gave up 0 bases; unmatched junction bases: 7. Germline-derived CDR1 and CDR2 are SNHLY and FYNNEI. In DNA form, the CDR3 reads TGTGCCAGCGGCAGCGGGACTGTCTCCTACGAGCAGTACTTC. Its protein product is CASGSGTVSYEQYF.

The rearrangement joins TRBV27 to TRBJ2-7; 8 positions match TRBD1. After removal of 5 bases from V and 3 bases from J, the junction contained 18 bases not matched to a gene. From germline, CDR1 is MNHEY and CDR2 SMNVEV (reference sequence). The CDR3 is 18 amino acids. As DNA, the CDR3 is TGTGCCAGCAGTCCTTCGACAGGGGACAGCCCAGACATCTACGAGCAGTACTTC. This translates into CASSPSTGDSPDIYEQYF.

The chain combines TRBV19 with TRBJ2-3; tentative D call: TRBD1 (6 bases). V was shortened by 6 bases and J by 8 bases, with 21 bases between the two germline ends. The CDR3 length is 15 residues. Germline-derived CDR1 and CDR2 are LNHDA and SQIVND (reference sequence). CDR3 loop: CASSQTEVGRGTQYF. CDR3 nucleotide sequence: TGTGCCAGTAGCCAGACGGAAGTGGGCAGGGGTACGCAGTATTTT.

This clonotype has a handful of counts. J is TRBJ2-7 and V is TRBV7-4; 11 bases match TRBD2. This CDR3 is built from 18 residues. V gave up 5 bases and J gave up 1 base; unmatched junction bases: 13. Germline V gives CDR1 SGHVT, CDR2 SQSDAQ. The CDR3 DNA is TGTGCCAGCAGCGTGACTAGCGGGACGTCAGGGGCGTCCTACGAGCAGTACTTC. Translated: CASSVTSGTSGASYEQYF.

As to this clonotype: A much bigger clone sits one base away, suggesting this may be a read error. This chain uses TRBV5-1 with TRBJ2-2; the D is unclear. The germline gives CDR1 SGHRS, CDR2 YFSETQ. This CDR3 is built from 15 residues. The V end lost 1 base, the J end lost 0 bases, and 7 bases lay between the germline ends. CDR3 bases: TGCGCCAGCAGCTTGCAGGTTGCGAACACCGGGGAGCTGTTTTTT. It translates to CASSLQVANTGELFF.

This clonotype came up many times. The chain carries TRBV27 and TRBJ2-1; no clear D. V dropped 3 bases and J dropped 4 bases, with 10 bases sitting between them. Germline lookup yields CDR1 MNHEY and CDR2 SMNVEV (reference sequence). The CDR3 consists of 14 residues. CDR3: CASSFTAEYNEQFF. The CDR3 DNA follows: TGTGCCAGCAGTTTCACGGCGGAGTACAATGAGCAGTTCTTC.

This clonotype was detected only a few times. The chain employs TRBV29-1 and TRBJ2-3; 8 bases fit TRBD1. Trimming cost V 6 bases and J 6 bases; bases outside gene matches: 8. The CDR3 runs to 13 residues. Germline CDR1 is SQVTM and CDR2 is ANQGSEA. CDR3 protein: CSVGTGGKDTQYF. The CDR3 DNA reads as TGCAGCGTCGGTACAGGGGGTAAGGATACGCAGTATTTT.

This clonotype was seen a handful of times. The CDR3 bases are TGTGCCAGCAGCCAAGTCCACAGGGCCGAGACCCAGTACTTC. Translation: CASSQVHRAETQYF. The rearrangement joins TRBV14 to TRBJ2-5; maybe TRBD1 (6 bases). Germline CDR1 is SGHDN and CDR2 is FVKESK. Trimming took 1 base from V and 5 from J, leaving 11 bases between them. The CDR3 extends over 14 amino acids.

The rearrangement links TRBV6-5 to TRBJ2-7, with D possibly being TRBD1 or TRBD2 (5 bases each). The CDR3 covers 18 residues. The V gene lost 1 base and the J gene lost 3 bases, with 22 bases spanning the gap. Per the germline V gene, CDR1 is MNHEY and CDR2 is SVGAGI. The CDR3: CASSYYITGTAKYYEQYF. CDR3 sequence (DNA): TGTGCCAGCAGTTACTATATTACCGGGACCGCGAAGTACTACGAGCAGTACTTC.

V and J are TRBV4-1 and TRBJ2-7; D is possibly TRBD2 (5 bases). Germline lookup yields CDR1 MGHRA and CDR2 YSYEKL. V gave up 3 bases and J gave up 6 bases, with 15 bases separating them. This CDR3 comprises 14 residues. CDR3 region: CASSHPLEGGEQYF. The CDR3 DNA sequence: TGCGCCAGCAGCCATCCTCTAGAGGGCGGCGAGCAGTACTTC.

This clonotype was seen repeatedly, ten times or more. The CDR3 reads CASSLDIRVVTDTQYF. CDR3 DNA: TGTGCCAGCAGCTTAGATATCCGGGTAGTCACAGATACGCAGTATTTT. This chain joins TRBV7-9 and TRBJ2-3, with no clear D. V shed 1 base and J shed 2 bases, with 13 bases lying between them. Germline V gene lookup returns CDR1 SEHNR and CDR2 FQNEAQ (reference sequence). The CDR3 totals 16 residues.

The chain carries TRBV20-1 and TRBJ2-1, with TRBD2 identical over 12 bases. From germline, CDR1 is DFQATT and CDR2 SNEGSKA (reference sequence). The J segment lost 0 bases and the V segment lost 7 bases, leaving 10 bases of the junction unmatched. This CDR3 spans 17 amino acids. CDR3 amino acids: CSVPLAGGSSSYNEQFF. The CDR3 nucleotides read TGCAGTGTCCCACTAGCGGGAGGCTCGAGCTCCTACAATGAGCAGTTCTTC.

As to this clonotype: A much bigger clone sits one base away, suggesting this may be a read error. Here the CDR3 omits its conserved ending phenylalanine or tryptophan, so a read error is the likely source. The chain has TRBV3-1 and TRBJ1-1, with a possible D match to TRBD1 (5 bases). Germline CDR1 reads LGHDT; CDR2 reads YNNKEL (reference sequence). The CDR3 is made up of 12 amino acids. V dropped 9 bases and J dropped 7 bases, with 15 bases sitting between them. CDR3 bases: TGTGCCAGTCAGCAGGGAAATGTTGAAGCTTTCCTT. Encoded protein: CASQQGNVEAFL.

This clonotype came up a few times. This sequence joins TRBV7-9 and TRBJ1-1, with 7 bases that match TRBD1. After removal of 5 bases from V and 1 base from J, the junction contained 10 bases not matched to a gene. The CDR3 spans 16 residues. Looked up from germline, CDR1 is SEHNR and CDR2 is FQNEAQ (reference sequence). Here the CDR3 DNA reads TGTGCCAGCAGCGCTAGACAGGGAGGATGGAACACTGAAGCTTTCTTT. Translating gives CASSARQGGWNTEAFF.

This clonotype was counted at least ten times. The CDR3 DNA follows: TGTGCCAGCAGCCAAGGGTTTCGCGGGACAGGGGGCCTAGAAGGAAAGACCCAGTACTTC. Its protein product is CASSQGFRGTGGLEGKTQYF. The chain carries TRBV12-3 or TRBV12-4 and TRBJ2-5; 12 bases align to TRBD1. V trimming: 6 bases; J trimming: 6 bases; junction bases outside the gene matches: 23. This CDR3 region has 20 residues.

This clonotype was detected a few times. This chain uses TRBV6-1 with TRBJ1-1; a weak D match, TRBD1 (6 bases). Germline lookup yields CDR1 MNHNS and CDR2 SASEGT. The CDR3 extends over 14 amino acids. V lost 8 bases and J 4 bases, leaving 17 bases between the germline ends. As DNA, the CDR3 is TGTGCCAGCCAGGGGAGATGGGACGGCACTGAAGCTTTCTTT. Protein product: CASQGRWDGTEAFF.

This clonotype was seen repeatedly, ten times or more. The chain couples TRBV2 to TRBJ2-3, with D perhaps matching TRBD1 or TRBD2 (6 bases each). Trimming left V 1 base short and J 0 bases short, with 14 bases between. Per germline, CDR1 SNHLY and CDR2 FYNNEI. The CDR3 contains 17 residues. The CDR3 bases are TGTGCCAGCAGTGAAGAATTGGGGGGCGTTAGCACAGATACGCAGTATTTT. It is translated as CASSEELGGVSTDTQYF.

With respect to this clonotype: With a much larger clone just one base away, this may be a read error. V and J are TRBV19 and TRBJ1-1; 10 positions agree with TRBD1. The CDR3 totals 15 residues. In germline, CDR1 is LNHDA, CDR2 SQIVND (reference sequence). V lost 5 bases and J lost 5; bases outside the gene matches: 8. The DNA for the CDR3 is TGTGCCAGTAGTTCCCCCGGGACAGGGGAGACTGAAGCTTTCTTT. Amino acids: CASSSPGTGETEAFF.

Only a few counts were recorded for this clonotype. The chain is built from TRBV5-6 and TRBJ1-4; unclear D gene. Germline CDR1 is SGHDT and CDR2 is YYEEEE. The V end lost 4 bases, the J end lost 6 bases, and 10 bases lay between the germline ends. The CDR3 is made up of 13 amino acids. Here the CDR3 DNA reads TGTGCCAGCAGCCAAAGGGTGGATGAAAAACTGTTTTTT. This gives the protein CASSQRVDEKLFF.

On this clonotype: At one boundary the junction diverges from the germline segment, which might be a read error. The chain recombines TRBV19 with TRBJ1-1; D remains unclear. CDR1 is LNHDA, CDR2 SQIVND, per germline (reference sequence). The CDR3 totals 13 residues. Here the CDR3 reads CASTPRTATGAFF. The CDR3 bases are TGTGCCAGTACCCCCCGGACGGCCACTGGAGCTTTCTTT.

Comment on this clonotype: Its ends do not fully match the called genes, so a read error is possible. The chain combines TRBV28 with TRBJ2-5, with a possible D match to TRBD2 (5 bases). Germline CDR1 and CDR2: MDHEN and SYDVKM. The CDR3 extends over 17 amino acids. CDR3 in amino acids: CASSLLLVRKDQESQYF. The DNA for the CDR3 is TGTGCCAGCAGTTTATTACTAGTAAGAAAGGACCAAGAGTCCCAGTACTTC.